This TCR beta chain was retrieved from a study of T cell responses to AZD1222 COVID-19 vaccine. Libraries were prepared by immunoSEQ multiplex PCR; TCRdb keeps only in-frame clonotypes and omits some of them. Of about 210,000 clones detected, around 94% appear once; the ten largest clones hold over 1.5%. Per germline, CDR1 SGHRS and CDR2 YFSETQ. Trimming removed 1 base at V and 0 bases at J, with 5 bases between. The CDR3 runs to 13 residues. Study observations and caveats: It was only after the peak T cell response that any repertoires were sampled. Most donors were white British and more were female, and clonal diversity was possibly underestimated.

A note on this clone: Its cognate antigen is unknown.

This chain joins TRBV5-1 and TRBJ2-7; no clear D. The clonotype was recovered from an adult who received the MenACWY meningococcal vaccine as a control. The input for sequencing was peripheral blood, taken 28 days after the second dose of the MenACWY control vaccine. The CDR3 DNA follows: TGCGCCAGCAGCTTGCGGACCTCCTACGAGCAGTACTTC. Translated, it gives CASSLRTSYEQYF.